This T cell receptor beta chain was obtained from a study of T-cell memory formation after mild COVID-19. Study-wide results and caveats: The pre-infection memory compartment contained some responding clones, suggesting cross-reactive memory joined. Balance between CD4 and CD8 was seen in clones contracting day 15 to 85, and a CD4+ lean was seen in later expanders.

Trimming pared 5 bases from V and 7 bases from J, leaving 8 bases between. CDR1 and CDR2 (germline): SEHNR, FQNEAQ (reference sequence). This CDR3 has 11 amino acids. This clonotype was seen at least ten times. Its specificity is unknown. Constant-segment primers and 5'RACE yielded cDNA libraries for TCR alpha and TCR beta, each carrying sample barcodes and UMIs. Via MiXCR, TCRdb re-called the 5' RACE reads, giving one row per CDR3 protein. The sample records roughly 130,000 distinct CDR3 sequences, approximately 5.9% being singletons. The rearrangement links TRBV7-9 to TRBJ1-1; D call uncertain. This receptor was identified in an adult woman who had mild COVID-19 (a few samples of this study predate the infection). Cell type and time point are not known. The sample was PBMCs or a T cell subset sorted from them (not recorded which). DNA of the CDR3: TGTGCCAGCAGCCAGACATTTGAAGCTTTCTTT. Translated: CASSQTFEAFF.